This T cell receptor (beta chain) was documented in a study of blood T cells in healthy people across ages. This CDR3 is built from 14 residues. V shed 5 bases and J shed 7 bases, with 20 bases lying between them. The germline V gene encodes CDR1 DFQATT and CDR2 SNEGSKA (reference sequence). A sample-barcoded 5' primer and a J-beta primer mix were used in a second PCR of roughly 7 to 12 cycles. TCRdb recomputed calls from the 5' RACE reads with MiXCR, one row per CDR3 protein. The sample lists around 1.5 million distinct CDR3 sequences, about 35% occurring once. J is TRBJ2-5 and V is TRBV20-1, with D possibly being TRBD1 or TRBD2 (5 bases each). Sequenced: blood. The sequence came from a woman aged 25 to 39 in good health. This CDR3 reads CSAGALWGSWTQYF. CDR3 coding DNA: TGCAGTGCTGGAGCTCTTTGGGGGTCCTGGACCCAGTACTTC.